What follows are 18 T cell receptor beta chains derived from one specimen sequenced in a study of cytomegalovirus exposure and HLA in healthy donors (dated by TCRdb to 2016 to 2017). Receptor amplification or capture employed the immunoSEQ multiplex PCR assay. Drawn from immuneACCESS, this table holds only the in-frame rearrangements with V and J called that TCRdb kept. Clones are partly lost; checked studies trace under half to an unresolved V gene and leave the rest unexplained. Present in this sample are roughly 330,000 clones, about nine tenths of which were seen just once. Clones ranked in the top ten supply approximately 1.2% of the sample. The source material was PBMCs. The source of these receptors is a woman under 40 in good health and CMV-seropositive.

This clone came up many times. Additional DNA sequences in this sample encode the identical CDR3. This chain uses TRBV9 with TRBJ1-5; D ambiguous. The CDR3 totals 14 residues. Per the germline V gene, CDR1 is SGDLS and CDR2 is YYNGEE. Trimming left V 0 bases short and J 5 bases short, with 9 bases between. CDR3 DNA sequence: TGTGCCAGCAGCGTAGACAGTAGAGATCAGCCCCAGCATTTT. Its protein product is CASSVDSRDQPQHF.

The chain employs TRBV6-5 and TRBJ2-7; 8 bases are shared with TRBD1. The CDR3 has 16 residues. Germline V CDR1 and CDR2: MNHEY, SVGAGI. V shed 2 bases, J shed 7 bases, and the junction held 13 bases outside the gene matches. This chain's CDR3 is CASSYRSAGGTGEQYF. CDR3 nucleotide sequence: TGTGCCAGCAGTTACCGATCTGCAGGGGGCACGGGGGAGCAGTACTTC.

V gene TRBV9 combines with J gene TRBJ1-5; tentative D call: TRBD1 (5 bases). From germline, CDR1 is SGDLS and CDR2 YYNGEE. The CDR3 is 15 amino acids. Trimming shortened V by 0 bases and J by 2 bases, and 9 bases separated the two germline ends. The CDR3 DNA reads as TGTGCCAGCAGCGTAGATTGGGGGGGCAATCAGCCCCAGCATTTT. Its translation is CASSVDWGGNQPQHF.

This clone has a handful of counts. This rearrangement joins TRBV4-2 to TRBJ2-2; 7 nucleotides agree with TRBD1. CDR1 is LGHNA, CDR2 YNFKEQ, per germline. This CDR3 is 17 amino acids long. The ends lost 4 bases at V and 0 bases at J; junction bases unmatched: 8. CDR3: CASSPRQGPSNTGELFF. The CDR3, as DNA: TGTGCCAGCAGCCCCCGACAGGGCCCATCGAACACCGGGGAGCTGTTTTTT.

The chain has TRBV5-1 and TRBJ2-1; maybe TRBD2 (7 bases). Trimming cost V 2 bases and J 3 bases, with 12 bases left between them. This CDR3 has 15 amino acids. Looked up from germline, CDR1 is SGHRS and CDR2 is YFSETQ. CDR3 in amino acids: CASSFREGDYNEQFF. In DNA form, the CDR3 reads TGCGCCAGCAGCTTCAGGGAGGGGGACTACAATGAGCAGTTCTTC.

This clone has just a few counts. CDR3 coding DNA: TGTGCCAGCAGCTTCAGTGGGGGACAGAGCTACGAGCAGTACTTC. Its translation: CASSFSGGQSYEQYF. The chain uses TRBV7-3 and TRBJ2-7; 7 positions agree with TRBD1. The ends lost 3 bases at V and 3 bases at J; junction bases unmatched: 8. The CDR3 has 15 residues. The V gene's germline CDR1 is SGHTA and CDR2 FQGTGA.

This clone was recorded only once. The gene calls are TRBV6-5 and TRBJ2-5; D unclear. V lost 3 bases and J 1 base, leaving 6 bases between the germline ends. Germline V gene sequence: CDR1 MNHEY, CDR2 SVGAGI. The CDR3 has 13 residues. This chain's CDR3 is CASSYLTQETQYF. CDR3 coding DNA: TGTGCCAGCAGTTATTTAACCCAAGAGACCCAGTACTTC.

This chain links TRBV6-5 with TRBJ2-7; TRBD1 is a possible D gene (5 bases). Trimming removed 5 bases from V and 0 bases from J, with 11 bases in between. CDR1 MNHEY and CDR2 SVGAGI come from the germline V gene. The CDR3 runs to 14 residues. The CDR3 nucleotides read TGTGCCAGCAGTCCGCGGACAATCTCCTACGAGCAGTACTTC. Amino acids: CASSPRTISYEQYF.

The chain couples TRBV18 to TRBJ2-7; a possible D gene is TRBD2 (5 bases). The CDR3 extends over 12 amino acids. Germline CDR1 KGHSH, CDR2 LQKENI. The V and J ends lost 8 bases and 1 base respectively, with 9 bases between them. The CDR3 sequence is CASEDSSYEQYF. The CDR3 nucleotides read TGTGCCAGCGAGGACTCATCCTACGAGCAGTACTTC.

Here the CDR3 reads CASSPGNRGPPYEQYF. The CDR3 DNA reads as TGTGCCAGCAGTCCAGGCAACAGGGGCCCCCCCTACGAGCAGTACTTC. This chain joins TRBV27 and TRBJ2-7; 7 bases are a match to TRBD1. Germline V CDR1 and CDR2: MNHEY, SMNVEV (reference sequence). CDR3 length: 16 amino acids. V lost 5 bases to trimming and J lost 2 bases; unmatched junction nucleotides: 12.

This chain links TRBV6-1 with TRBJ1-2, with D hard to call. The V gene's germline CDR1 is MNHNS and CDR2 SASEGT. V was trimmed by 1 base and J by 1 base, leaving 4 bases between them. This CDR3 comprises 13 residues. The CDR3 nucleotides read TGTGCCAGCAGTGAAGGACGTAACTATGGCTACACCTTC. Protein sequence: CASSEGRNYGYTF.

The chain uses TRBV6-5 and TRBJ2-1, with 7 bases fitting TRBD2. CDR3 length: 14 amino acids. Germline loops: CDR1 MNHEY, CDR2 SVGAGI. With 6 bases clipped from V and 4 bases from J, the junction kept 6 bases outside the gene matches. The CDR3: CASRWLADYNEQFF. The CDR3 nucleotides are TGTGCCAGCAGGTGGCTAGCGGATTACAATGAGCAGTTCTTC.

This clone was recorded once. The chain couples TRBV27 to TRBJ2-5, with a tentative D call TRBD2 (6 bases). Germline V lookup: CDR1 MNHEY, CDR2 SMNVEV (reference sequence). The CDR3 spans 14 residues. Trimming took 5 bases from V and 0 from J, leaving 10 bases between them. CDR3 loop: CASSSGTDQETQYF. In nucleotides, the CDR3 is TGTGCCAGCAGTAGTGGGACTGACCAAGAGACCCAGTACTTC.

V gene TRBV6-5 combines with J gene TRBJ1-2; D gene unclear. The length of the CDR3 is 14 residues. V shed 2 bases and J shed 0 bases, with 7 bases lying between them. Germline V gene sequence: CDR1 MNHEY, CDR2 SVGAGI. The CDR3 DNA reads as TGTGCCAGCAGTTACGTCTCGGCTAACTATGGCTACACCTTC. Residues: CASSYVSANYGYTF.

The chain joins TRBV4-3 to TRBJ2-2; D not certain. The CDR3 sequence is 12 residues long. Germline V lookup: CDR1 LGHNA, CDR2 YSLEER. V was pared by 5 bases and J by 8 bases, with 9 bases between. The CDR3 reads CASSSPAGELFF. The DNA of the CDR3 is TGCGCCAGCAGCTCACCCGCGGGGGAGCTGTTTTTT.

This sequence joins TRBV4-1 and TRBJ2-1; 8 bases are shared with TRBD1. Germline V gene lookup returns CDR1 MGHRA and CDR2 YSYEKL. Unmatched junction bases numbered 8, after V lost 0 bases and J lost 4 bases. This CDR3 spans 17 amino acids. CDR3: CASSQEGPGQAYNEQFF. Written as DNA, the CDR3 is TGCGCCAGCAGCCAAGAGGGGCCGGGACAGGCATACAATGAGCAGTTCTTC.

The genes are TRBV5-1 and TRBJ2-3; 8 nucleotides match TRBD1. The trim removed 3 bases at V and 0 bases at J, leaving 12 bases unmatched. Germline V gives CDR1 SGHRS, CDR2 YFSETQ. CDR3 length: 18 amino acids. Here the CDR3 DNA reads TGCGCCAGCAGCTGGACCGGGACAGGCGAAACTAGCACAGATACGCAGTATTTT. This gives the protein CASSWTGTGETSTDTQYF.

This clone has only one observation. The rearrangement joins TRBV9 to TRBJ2-2; TRBD2 aligns across 8 bases. J was trimmed by 5 bases and V by 6 bases; bases with no gene match: 6. Germline CDR1 and CDR2: SGDLS and YYNGEE. CDR3 length equals 14 residues. CDR3 region: CASTSGGQTGELFF. DNA for the CDR3: TGTGCCAGCACCTCGGGGGGGCAGACCGGGGAGCTGTTTTTT.